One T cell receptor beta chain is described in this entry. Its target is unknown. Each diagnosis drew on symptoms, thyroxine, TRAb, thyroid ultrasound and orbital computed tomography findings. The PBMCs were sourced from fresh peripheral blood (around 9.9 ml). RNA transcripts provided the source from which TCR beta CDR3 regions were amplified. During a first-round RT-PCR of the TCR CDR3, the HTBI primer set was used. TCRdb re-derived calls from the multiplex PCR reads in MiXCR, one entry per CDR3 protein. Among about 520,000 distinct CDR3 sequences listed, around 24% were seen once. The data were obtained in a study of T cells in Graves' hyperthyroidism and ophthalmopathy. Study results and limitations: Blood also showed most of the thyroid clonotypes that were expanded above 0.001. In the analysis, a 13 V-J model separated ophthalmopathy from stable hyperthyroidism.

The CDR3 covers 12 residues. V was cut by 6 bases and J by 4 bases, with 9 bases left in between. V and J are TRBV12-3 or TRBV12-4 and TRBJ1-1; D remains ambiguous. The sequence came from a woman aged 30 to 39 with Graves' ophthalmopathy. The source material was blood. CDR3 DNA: TGTGCCAGCAGCCCCCTTTCCACTGAAGCTTTCTTT. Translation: CASSPLSTEAFF.